This T cell receptor beta chain was profiled in a study of cytomegalovirus exposure and HLA in healthy donors (dated by TCRdb to 2015 to 2018). At the level of the whole study: An earlier analysis of roughly 570 of the donors reported 276 Gb of sequence data and around 120 million unique TCR beta sequences obtained from about 200 million T cells. Roughly 310 gigabases of sequencing data and 70 million to 85 million unique TCR sequences were included in an early release covering 550 to 650 HLA-typed donors. Of the approximately 400 genotyped donors, approximately 83% fell in the genetic ancestry cluster associated with self-reported Caucasian donors. The aim of the study was to test whether cataloging public T cell receptors could identify signatures of past pathogen exposure. The study profiled the T cell repertoires of hundreds of subjects by immunosequencing and related them to cytomegalovirus serostatus. In addition to the first cohort of about 650 subjects, a separate validation cohort of 130 or so different subjects was used. The study combined high-throughput TCR immunosequencing, statistical association of individual TCRs with disease status, and machine learning to predict cytomegalovirus infection status. A later analysis re-examined previously published TCR beta repertoires from more than 650 donors and added high-resolution HLA genotyping to investigate patterns of TCR occurrence. Rather than using new phenotypic data, the later analysis identified candidate immune exposures from TCR beta sequences and from how often those sequences occurred across donors. An earlier analysis of about 620 of the donors applied high-throughput TCR beta sequencing to assess whether each TCR beta V gene segment acted as functional or pseudogenic. Donor age, sex, ethnicity and CMV serostatus were compiled together with the repertoire data. Genome-wide SNP genotypes for about 55% of the roughly 670 donors were used in a later genetic analysis, which treated that subset as a discovery cohort. All discovery cohort repertoires had been generated on a single sequencing platform. Class I and class II HLA loci were covered by the typing at four-digit resolution. The number of typed donors differed by locus: roughly 629-640 for A, B, C, DRB1 and DQB1; approximately 520 for DQA1; about 600 for DPA1; and some 470 for DPB1. Because of strong linkage in the cohort, four to six DR-DQ haplotypes were treated as single units for association and clustering. Across about 370 genotyped donors of the cohort, an average of roughly 250,000 unique TCR beta nucleotide sequences per donor were sequenced, and 15% to 20% of those sequences were non-productive. The research as a whole found: A group of highly shared sequence variants was considered likely to be a technical artifact of the sequencing pipeline. Over 15 rarely observed V segments, including chromosome 9 orphons, were excluded from the earlier analysis of a few hundred of the donors because counts were too low. According to a later analysis, parvovirus B19, influenza, CMV and Epstein-Barr virus appeared linked to several top co-occurrence clusters. CMV serostatus was the only immune exposure information available for the cohort. In this cohort, only TCR beta chains were sequenced, and detectable features were limited by the absence of alpha or paired-chain data. In a later analysis, TCR association rates were found to vary across HLA loci, with the most associated TCRs seen for DRB1 alleles and the fewest for HLA-C alleles. In a later analysis, 16,951 TCR beta sequences were associated with specific HLA alleles at a false discovery rate of 0.05. A further reported finding was that TCR beta sequences accurately predicted the HLA-A and HLA-B alleles for most subjects in the first cohort. In an earlier analysis of approximately 590 of the donors, most TCR beta V segments appeared in productive rearrangements about 87% or about 30% of the time, broadly matching IMGT annotations. Because some donors lacked HLA typing at each locus, the association tests relied only on the typed subset. Most TCR sequences were seen in very few donors, while some public TCRs were found in many individuals. An association between a missense DCLRE1C variant and V-gene and J-gene trimming of TCR beta chains was found in a later genetic analysis and replicated in an independent cohort. A total of roughly 160 TCR beta chains were listed by the study as associated with cytomegalovirus. Cytomegalovirus status was reported to be diagnosed by the classifier with high specificity and sensitivity in both the original and validation cohorts. It was suggested by the authors that the approach could potentially be generalized to other disease states and immunological phenotypes. Assigning TCR associations to individual alleles was difficult when HLA alleles, especially DR and DQ, strongly co-occurred. Roughly uniform sequencing depth across donors was assumed in presence/absence analyses, although this assumption may not hold. Correlated functional status among segregating V segments might reflect linkage disequilibrium, but an unknown experimental factor could not be ruled out. In a later genetic analysis, fewer N-insertions in productive TCRs were reported among donors in an Asian-associated ancestry cluster than the roughly 640-donor mean. The 87-base-pair reads could not distinguish some IMGT-functional V segments, including TRBV6-2 and TRBV6-3, so those segments were excluded. In vitro tests confirmed that a few of the cytomegalovirus-associated TCR beta chains recognize cytomegalovirus antigens. Most CMV-associated TCR beta chains appeared to be HLA-restricted in a later analysis, and the HLA associations seemed to be driven largely by CMV exposure. Compared with equally common non-associated chains, HLA-associated TCR beta chains in a later analysis were more clonally expanded and had lower generation probabilities.

Trimming removed 2 bases from V and 0 bases from J, leaving 5 bases between the germline ends. CDR1 and CDR2 are drawn from the germline V gene (reference sequence): MNHNY, SVGAGI. Counted from cysteine to phenylalanine, this CDR3 has 13 amino acids. The sequence is cut down to CDR3 DNA, 39 bases in frame from base 1. Turning to this clone: Its antigen specificity is not known. Base qualities are missing; no much larger clone stands one base away.

The library was produced with the immunoSEQ multiplex PCR assay. For the multiplex PCR, a mixture combining 60 forward primers for TCR Vbeta segments and 13 reverse primers for TCR Jbeta segments was used. A multiplex PCR assay on genomic DNA amplified the CDR3 region of rearranged TCR beta genes. On the Illumina HiSeq System, the amplified TCR beta libraries were sequenced as 87-base-pair reads. The paper's processing steps were these. Across the 670 or so repertoires, a later analysis counted some 81 million unique TCR beta chains, some 11 million of which were shared by at least two donors. Raw reads were error-corrected and collapsed into unique sequences with a nearest-neighbor algorithm that merged closely related sequences to remove PCR and sequencing errors. V, D and J gene segments were assigned by aligning CDR3 sequences to IMGT reference sequences. For a sequence to be retained, at least a six-nucleotide match to both a V gene segment and a J gene segment was required. A rearrangement counted as productive if the CDR3 had no stop codons and remained in frame with V and J, and every other rearrangement counted as non-productive. CDR3 was defined according to IMGT convention as the region running from the second conserved V-encoded cysteine to the conserved J-encoded phenylalanine. In an earlier analysis of more than 550 of the donors, sequences lacking an unambiguous match to a single V gene segment were excluded. An earlier analysis of several hundred of the donors called V segments functional above 56.7% productive rearrangements and segregating when the between-donor standard deviation exceeded 5%. A statistical classification framework was built to diagnose cytomegalovirus status from the catalog of TCR beta chain sequences. In a later analysis, V and J genes were assigned by comparing TCR nucleotide sequences against IMGT/GENE-DB human TR gene sequences. Using the TCRdist pipeline, a later analysis assigned CDR3 sequences along with most-parsimonious VDJ recombination scenarios. In a later analysis, each TCR beta chain was defined by its CDR3 amino acid sequence together with its V-gene family, and reads without a unique V-gene family were excluded. A later analysis removed 550 to 700 highly shared, low-generation-probability nucleotide sequences to deal with suspected cross-contamination and a sequencing artifact. In a later analysis, a clonal expansion index for each public chain was calculated from normalized within-repertoire ranks of inferred template counts. Generation probabilities in a later analysis came from a VDJ recombination model fitted to out-of-frame rearrangements, and those results were checked against IGoR. In a later analysis, hypergeometric tests were used to score TCR-TCR, TCR-HLA and TCR-CMV co-occurrence, with a repertoire-size bias correction applied to TCR pairs. To estimate false discovery rates, a later analysis permuted the HLA or CMV assignments 20 times. A later analysis grouped co-occurring TCRs with DBSCAN, adding TCRdist sequence similarity when clustering within HLA-allele-positive subsets. For co-occurrence clustering, repertoires with fewer than 30,000 or more than 120,000 public chains were excluded, along with five repertoires with anomalous nucleotide sharing. What TCRdb holds here is the immuneACCESS table cut down to in-frame rearrangements. Part of the clones is not present; checked against another copy, under half of the missing clones reflect an unresolved V gene, and the others are unexplained. V and J calls plus clone size are reproduced from that table; the DNA served to infer D and trimming. This sample holds around 130,000 clones; less than 75% were observed only once. The biggest ten clones account for around 2.1% of the sample.

In total, roughly 670 healthy bone marrow donors made up the cohort. Cohort members were all nominally healthy when sampled, although unrecorded immune exposures were likely present. The donor tested CMV seropositive and was one of the 289 seropositive cohort members. A peripheral blood sample was collected from each donor, and TCR beta sequencing was performed on peripheral blood mononuclear cells. Genomic DNA was extracted from the blood cell samples with the Qiagen DNeasy Blood Extraction Kit. The sample taken for sequencing was PBMCs. Recombination linked TRBV6-6 to TRBJ2-7, with no D gene named confidently. This receptor was identified in a middle-aged woman in good health and CMV-seropositive. The CDR3 here reads CASSYVASYEQYF. The nucleotides are TGTGCCAGCAGTTACGTGGCCTCCTACGAGCAGTACTTC.